This record covers a single TCR beta chain. Original analysis: Reference gene primer amplification in the assay estimated nucleated cell counts. Profiling relied on immunoSEQ multiplex PCR, and the TCRdb table lists in-frame clones only, not all of them. The V and J calls and clone size come from that table; D and trimming were worked out from the DNA. The sample lists tens of thousands of clones, approximately 80% occurring once. The entry originates in a study of blood T cell repertoires in COVID-19. Study background: Acute and convalescent COVID-19 samples came from the United States, Italy and Spain.

This CDR3 has 16 amino acids. CDR1 is KGHDR, CDR2 SFDVKD, per germline. The junction had 10 bases not matched to a gene; V was cut back by 5 bases and J by 5 bases. The sample taken for sequencing was peripheral blood. This clonotype was obtained from a woman aged 70 to 79 with acute or convalescent COVID-19. The chain uses TRBV24-1 and TRBJ2-5; 10 bases are a match to TRBD2. CDR3 loop: CATSVVAGGRGETQYF. CDR3 nucleotides: TGTGCCACCAGTGTTGTAGCGGGAGGCCGGGGGGAGACCCAGTACTTC.